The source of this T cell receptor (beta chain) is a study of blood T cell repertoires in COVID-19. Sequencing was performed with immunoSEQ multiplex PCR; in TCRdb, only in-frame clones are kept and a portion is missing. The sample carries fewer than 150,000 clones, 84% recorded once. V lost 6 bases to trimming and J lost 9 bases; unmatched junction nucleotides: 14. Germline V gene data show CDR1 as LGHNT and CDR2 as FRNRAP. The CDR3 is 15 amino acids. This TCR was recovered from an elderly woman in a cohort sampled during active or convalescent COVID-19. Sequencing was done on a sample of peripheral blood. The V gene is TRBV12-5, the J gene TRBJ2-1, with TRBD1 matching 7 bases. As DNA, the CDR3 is TGTGCTAGTGGCTCCCTGAGGGGGCAGTGGAGTGAGCAGTTCTTC. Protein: CASGSLRGQWSEQFF.